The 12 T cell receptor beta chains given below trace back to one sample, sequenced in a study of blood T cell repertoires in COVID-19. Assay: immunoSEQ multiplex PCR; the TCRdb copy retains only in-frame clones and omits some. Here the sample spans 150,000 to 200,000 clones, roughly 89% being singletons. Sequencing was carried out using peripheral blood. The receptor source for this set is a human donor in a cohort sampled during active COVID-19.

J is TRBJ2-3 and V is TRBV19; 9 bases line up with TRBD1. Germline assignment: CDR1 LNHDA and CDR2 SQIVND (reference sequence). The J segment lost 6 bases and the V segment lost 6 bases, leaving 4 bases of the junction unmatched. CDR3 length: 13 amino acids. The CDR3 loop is CASRTDRGDTQYF. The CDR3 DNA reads TGTGCCAGTAGGACCGACAGGGGGGATACGCAGTATTTT. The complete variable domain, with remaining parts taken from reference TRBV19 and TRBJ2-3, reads DGGITQSPKYLFRKEGQNVTLSCEQNLNHDAMYWYRQDPGQGLRLIYYSQIVNDFQKGDIAEGYSVSREKKESFPLTVTSAQKNPTAFYLCASRTDRGDTQYFGPGTRLTVL.

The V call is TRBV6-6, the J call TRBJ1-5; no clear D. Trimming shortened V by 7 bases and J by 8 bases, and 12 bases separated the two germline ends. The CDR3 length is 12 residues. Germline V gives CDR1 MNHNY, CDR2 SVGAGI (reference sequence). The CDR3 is CASTVSREPQHF. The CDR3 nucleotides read TGTGCCAGCACCGTGTCGCGGGAGCCCCAGCATTTT.

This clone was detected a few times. The chain's CDR3 is CASSIKAGNTEAFF. The DNA for the CDR3 is TGTGCCAGTAGTATTAAAGCAGGGAACACTGAAGCTTTCTTT. The V call is TRBV19, the J call TRBJ1-1; D is unclear. The V gene's germline CDR1 is LNHDA and CDR2 SQIVND (reference sequence). V was cut by 3 bases and J by 1 base, with 9 bases left in between. CDR3 length: 14 residues.

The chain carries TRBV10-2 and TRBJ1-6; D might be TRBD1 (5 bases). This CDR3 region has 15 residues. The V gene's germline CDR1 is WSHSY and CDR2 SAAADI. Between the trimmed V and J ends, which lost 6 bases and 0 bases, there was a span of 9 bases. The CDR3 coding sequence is TGCGCCAGCAGAGGGACTTCCTCCTATAATTCACCCCTCCACTTT. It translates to CASRGTSSYNSPLHF.

CDR3 sequence: CASSLDGGNQETQYF. CDR3 nucleotides: TGTGCCAGCAGCTTAGATGGCGGGAACCAAGAGACCCAGTACTTC. The V gene is TRBV7-2, the J gene TRBJ2-5; a weak D match, TRBD2 (6 bases). The CDR3 consists of 15 residues. Germline V lookup: CDR1 SGHTA, CDR2 FQGNSA. Trimming left V 1 base short and J 0 bases short, with 9 bases between. The complete variable domain, with remaining parts taken from reference TRBV7-2 and TRBJ2-5, reads GAGVSQSPSNKVTEKGKDVELRCDPISGHTALYWYRQSLGQGLEFLIYFQGNSAPDKSGLPSDRFSAERTGGSVSTLTIQRTQQEDSAVYLCASSLDGGNQETQYFGPGTRLLVL.

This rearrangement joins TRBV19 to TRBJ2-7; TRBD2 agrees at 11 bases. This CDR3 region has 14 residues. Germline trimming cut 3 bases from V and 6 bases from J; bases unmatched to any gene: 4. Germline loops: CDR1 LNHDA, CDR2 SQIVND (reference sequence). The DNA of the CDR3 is TGTGCCAGTAGTATCCTAGCGGGAGGAAGCGAGCAGTACTTC. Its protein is CASSILAGGSEQYF. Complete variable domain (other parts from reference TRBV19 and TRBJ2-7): DGGITQSPKYLFRKEGQNVTLSCEQNLNHDAMYWYRQDPGQGLRLIYYSQIVNDFQKGDIAEGYSVSREKKESFPLTVTSAQKNPTAFYLCASSILAGGSEQYFGPGTRLTVT.

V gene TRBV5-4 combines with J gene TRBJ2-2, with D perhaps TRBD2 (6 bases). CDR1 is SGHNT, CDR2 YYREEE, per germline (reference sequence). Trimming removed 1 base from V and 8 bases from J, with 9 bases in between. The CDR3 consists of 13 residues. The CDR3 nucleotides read TGTGCCAGCAGCTTGCGCGCGGGGGGGGAGCTGTTTTTT. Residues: CASSLRAGGELFF.

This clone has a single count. The CDR3, as DNA: TGTGCCAGCTCACCTCGGGACTACCAAGAGACCCAGTACTTC. Its protein is CASSPRDYQETQYF. The genes are TRBV18 and TRBJ2-5; tentative D call: TRBD2 (6 bases). The CDR3 runs to 14 residues. V shed 3 bases and J shed 0 bases, with 8 bases lying between them. From germline, CDR1 is KGHSH and CDR2 LQKENI.

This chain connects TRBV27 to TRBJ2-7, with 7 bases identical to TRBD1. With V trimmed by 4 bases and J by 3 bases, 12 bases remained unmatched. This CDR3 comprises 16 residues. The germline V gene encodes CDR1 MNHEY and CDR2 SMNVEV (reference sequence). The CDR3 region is CASSYRETGSHYEQYF. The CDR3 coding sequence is TGTGCCAGCAGTTATAGGGAGACAGGGAGTCACTACGAGCAGTACTTC.

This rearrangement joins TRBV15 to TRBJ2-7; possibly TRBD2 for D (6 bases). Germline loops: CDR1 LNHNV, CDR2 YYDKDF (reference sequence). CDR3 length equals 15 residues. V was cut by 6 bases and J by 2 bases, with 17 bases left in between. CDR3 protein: CATRFSGDGTYEQYF. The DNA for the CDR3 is TGTGCCACCAGGTTCTCGGGGGACGGGACCTACGAGCAGTACTTC. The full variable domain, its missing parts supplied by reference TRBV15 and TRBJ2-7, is DAMVIQNPRYQVTQFGKPVTLSCSQTLNHNVMYWYQQKSSQAPKLLFHYYDKDFNNEADTPDNFQSRRPNTSFCFLDIRSPGLGDTAMYLCATRFSGDGTYEQYFGPGTRLTVT.

The CDR3 sequence: CASSLPRVISNQPQHF. DNA of the CDR3: TGTGCCAGCAGTTTACCCAGGGTAATAAGCAATCAGCCCCAGCATTTT. The chain has TRBV28 and TRBJ1-5, with a weak D call TRBD1 (5 bases). The germline CDR1 and CDR2 sequences are MDHEN and SYDVKM. V was shortened by 2 bases and J by 1 base, with 12 bases between the two germline ends. The CDR3 is made up of 16 amino acids.

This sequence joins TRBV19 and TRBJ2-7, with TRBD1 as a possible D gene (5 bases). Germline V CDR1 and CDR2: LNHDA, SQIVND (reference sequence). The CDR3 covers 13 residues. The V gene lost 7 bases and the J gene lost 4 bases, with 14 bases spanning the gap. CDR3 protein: CASNQGNGYEQYF. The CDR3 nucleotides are TGTGCCAGTAACCAGGGAAATGGATACGAGCAGTACTTC.